Given below is one T cell receptor (beta chain) in context. Antigen unknown. Researchers ran the PCR with 60 Vbeta and 13 Jbeta primers. The data were produced by immunoSEQ multiplex PCR, yet TCRdb's version contains in-frame clones alone and is incomplete. Its table records 100,000 or so clones. The sample comes from a study of cytomegalovirus exposure and HLA in healthy donors. Study-wide context: Early on, a data release was issued that held roughly 86 million unique TCRs from HLA-typed donors. Notes on the study in general: In a later analysis, TCR beta V- and J-gene trimming was associated with a missense DCLRE1C variant.

Participants comprised healthy donors of bone marrow. The sample was PBMCs. The clonotype originates from a man over 45 in good health and CMV-seronegative.

Written as DNA, the CDR3 is TGTGCCAGCTCACCCGGACAGGGCCTCGCCCCAAGCAATCAGCCCCAGCATTTT. It yields the protein CASSPGQGLAPSNQPQHF. This sequence joins TRBV18 and TRBJ1-5, with TRBD1 matching 8 bases. Germline V lookup: CDR1 KGHSH, CDR2 LQKENI. With 3 bases clipped from V and 1 base from J, the junction kept 11 bases outside the gene matches. The CDR3 has 18 amino acids.